These T cell receptor beta chains were read from a single sample in a study of control samples from healthy donors and cancer patients. Sequencing was performed with immunoSEQ multiplex PCR; in TCRdb, only in-frame clones are kept and a portion is missing. The data contain tens of thousands of clones, about 87% of them singletons. The sequencing input was blood. Every receptor here comes from a woman aged 70-85 years in good health. The CDR3 runs from the conserved cysteine through the conserved F or W. Fields, in order: clone size, D gene, V gene, J gene, CDR3 length, CDR3 protein, CDR3 DNA. The D gene is left open where the match is weak. Size tells how often a clone was seen (once, few, many) or the class of an expanded clone, and some rows leave it out.

size: -
D: -
V: TRBV6-1
J: TRBJ1-5
length: 16
CDR3: CASSERSGGGNQPQHF
DNA: TGTGCCAGCAGTGAAAGGTCCGGAGGAGGCAATCAGCCCCAGCATTTT

size: -
D: -
V: TRBV6-5
J: TRBJ1-3
length: 12
CDR3: CASIRSGNTIYF
DNA: TGTGCCAGCATACGCTCTGGAAACACCATATATTTT

size: -
D: TRBD2
V: TRBV29-1
J: TRBJ2-5
length: 14
CDR3: CSVGTSGGREAQYF
DNA: TGCAGCGTTGGGACTAGCGGGGGTCGGGAGGCCCAGTACTTC

size: -
D: TRBD1
V: TRBV11-2
J: TRBJ1-1
length: 15
CDR3: CASSDRDRVGTEAFF
DNA: TGTGCCAGCAGCGACCGGGACAGGGTCGGCACTGAAGCTTTCTTT

size: -
D: -
V: TRBV19
J: TRBJ1-6
length: 14
CDR3: CASSISQGNSPLHF
DNA: TGTGCCAGTAGTATTAGCCAGGGGAATTCACCCCTCCACTTT

size: -
D: -
V: TRBV5-1
J: TRBJ1-1
length: 16
CDR3: CARSRGGEAAGTEAFF
DNA: TGCGCCCGCAGCCGCGGGGGGGAGGCCGCCGGCACTGAAGCTTTCTTT

size: -
D: TRBD2
V: TRBV4-1
J: TRBJ2-1
length: 14
CDR3: CASSHSGAYNEQFF
DNA: TGCGCCAGCAGCCATAGCGGGGCGTACAATGAGCAGTTCTTC

size: few
D: TRBD2
V: TRBV10-2
J: TRBJ2-7
length: 12
CDR3: CASKAGDYEQYF
DNA: TGCGCCAGCAAAGCGGGAGACTACGAGCAGTACTTC

size: -
D: TRBD2
V: TRBV3-1/TRBV3-2
J: TRBJ2-3
length: 14
CDR3: CASSQSLAGNTQYF
DNA: TGTGCCAGCAGCCAATCCCTAGCGGGAAATACGCAGTATTTT

size: -
D: TRBD1
V: TRBV7-6
J: TRBJ1-4
length: 16
CDR3: CASSLNSGQLNEKLFF
DNA: TGTGCCAGCAGCTTAAACTCGGGACAGCTTAATGAAAAACTGTTTTTT